The clone carrying this TCR beta chain was seen a few times. Its specificity is not known. Possible read error: a much larger clone is one base away. This entry belongs to a study of regulatory T cells in long-lasting Graves disease. Study findings and constraints: Persistent Graves' patients showed a TCR diversity that was lower than that of newly diagnosed ones. The study found TRBV28, TRBJ1-2 and TRBJ2-5 favored in persistent disease. Fewer public clonotypes were shared by new patients (966) than by persistent patients (roughly 2,500).

With iRepertoire HTBI primers and Arm-PCR of CDR3 regions, TCR beta libraries were built. MiXCR was run by TCRdb on the multiplex PCR reads, yielding one entry per CDR3 protein. The sample lists around 420,000 distinct CDR3 sequences; roughly 15% were seen once. Time point indicated: newly diagnosed GD, antithyroid drugs for less than 3 months. RNA extracted from PBMCs served as the sequencing template. This CDR3 has 15 amino acids. V was cut by 5 bases and J by 2 bases, with 17 bases left in between. Germline CDR1 DFQATT, CDR2 SNEGSKA (reference sequence). This material consisted of peripheral blood mononuclear cells (PBMCs), taken at new diagnosis, from a patient treated with antithyroid drugs. This TCR came from a female donor with Graves disease. The rearrangement uses TRBV20-1 and TRBJ2-3, with D possibly TRBD2 on 6 matching bases. The chain's CDR3 is CSAYDPRENTDTQYF. The CDR3 bases are TGCAGTGCTTATGATCCCCGGGAGAACACAGATACGCAGTATTTT.